The 15 T cell receptor beta chains below were found in one sample sequenced in a study of Graves' ophthalmopathy and Graves' hyperthyroidism (dated by TCRdb to between 2017 and 2018). Sequencing instrument: Illumina HiSeq 2000. TCR beta CDR3 regions were amplified from RNA transcripts for repertoire sequencing. The first round of RT-PCR was done with HTBI primers and the Qiagen OneStep RT-PCR kit, and was followed by a second round of multiplex PCR, then size selection and purification. TCRdb reanalyzed the raw reads on its own, using fastp at Q25 for trimming and MiXCR for clone calling, and kept in-frame beta chains. Under each unique CDR3 protein, matching rows form one entry showing the most common genes and DNA. In this sample the table shows hundreds of thousands of distinct CDR3 sequences, around 15% of which occur a single time. Jointly, the top ten make up roughly 9.8% of the sample. The sample taken for sequencing was blood. Receptors originate from a woman in her 30s with Graves' ophthalmopathy. Donor details come from another sample of the same person, matched by shared clones.

This clonotype has a count of ten or more. The chain links TRBV20-1 to TRBJ2-5, with D unclear. The V end lost 4 bases, the J end lost 5 bases, and 11 bases lay between the germline ends. This CDR3 region has 12 residues. The V gene's germline CDR1 is DFQATT and CDR2 SNEGSKA (reference sequence). The CDR3 DNA follows: TGCAGTGCTATAAAACACAGCGAGACCCAGTACTTC. Amino acid sequence: CSAIKHSETQYF.

This clonotype showed up many times. The J gene is TRBJ1-1, the V gene TRBV24-1; D unresolved. From germline, CDR1 is KGHDR and CDR2 SFDVKD. The CDR3 totals 11 residues. V was cut by 2 bases and J by 11 bases, with 8 bases left in between. The CDR3 here is CATSDSASAFF. The CDR3 region has the DNA TGTGCCACCAGTGATTCGGCTTCGGCTTTCTTT.

About this clonotype itself: A clone one base away is much larger, so this may be a read error. The chain employs TRBV29-1 and TRBJ1-2; D might be TRBD1 (6 bases). V was cut by 4 bases and J by 6 bases, with 15 bases left in between. Germline values: CDR1 SQVTM, CDR2 ANQGSEA. The CDR3 length is 13 residues. CDR3 in DNA: TGCAGCGTTGGGGATCGACAGGTCGATGGCTACACCTTC. This encodes CSVGDRQVDGYTF.

This clonotype was observed at least ten times. V is TRBV28 and J is TRBJ2-5, with 13 bases aligning to TRBD2. This CDR3 has 16 residues. Germline lookup yields CDR1 MDHEN and CDR2 SYDVKM. Unmatched junction bases numbered 7, after V lost 5 bases and J lost 4 bases. CDR3 sequence reads: CASSPIGTSGIETQYF. CDR3 DNA sequence: TGTGCCAGCAGTCCTATCGGGACTAGCGGGATAGAGACCCAGTACTTC.

This clonotype has a count of ten or more. The CDR3 here is CASTLDRGITQYF. In nucleotides, the CDR3 is TGTGCCAGCACCCTGGACAGGGGAATTACCCAGTACTTC. The chain uses TRBV7-9 and TRBJ2-5; 9 nucleotides match TRBD1. Germline V CDR1 and CDR2: SEHNR, FQNEAQ (reference sequence). The V and J ends lost 7 bases and 8 bases, in that order; junction bases with no gene match: 8. CDR3 size: 13 residues.

This chain joins TRBV6-2 or TRBV6-3 and TRBJ2-1, with 10 nucleotides matching TRBD2. V gave up 2 bases and J gave up 9 bases; unmatched junction bases: 4. The CDR3 runs 14 residues. Germline values: CDR1 MNHEY, CDR2 SVGEGT. CDR3 sequence (DNA): TGTGCCAGCAGTTACCAGCGGGAGGGCTCTGAGCAGTTCTTC. Encoded protein: CASSYQREGSEQFF.

This clonotype has a count of ten or more. V usage is TRBV10-2 and J usage is TRBJ2-7; TRBD1 aligns across 8 bases. Germline CDR1 reads WSHSY; CDR2 reads SAAADI. Trimming cost V 8 bases and J 0 bases; bases outside gene matches: 3. There are 13 residues in the CDR3. As DNA, the CDR3 is TGCGCCAGCCGGGACAGGCACTCCTACGAGCAGTACTTC. It encodes CASRDRHSYEQYF.

This clonotype was seen repeatedly, ten times or more. V is TRBV6-5 and J is TRBJ2-2; D not resolved. The V gene's germline CDR1 is MNHEY and CDR2 SVGAGI. This CDR3 is built from 14 residues. Trimming left V 4 bases short and J 9 bases short, with 15 bases between. The CDR3 nucleotides are TGTGCCAGCAGTTTTAGCCAGAGAGGTCGGGAGCTGTTTTTT. Its translation is CASSFSQRGRELFF.

This clonotype was seen only a few times. This chain connects TRBV12-3 or TRBV12-4 to TRBJ2-5, with D possibly called TRBD1 or TRBD2 (5 bases each). The CDR3 loop spans 13 amino acids. V lost 0 bases and J lost 14, with 16 bases in between. In nucleotides, the CDR3 is TGTGCCAGCAGTTTAGCAACCGGGACGGTCAGCTACTTC. Amino acid sequence: CASSLATGTVSYF.

This clonotype has a count of ten or more. The rearrangement links TRBV5-1 to TRBJ2-2; TRBD2 aligns across 7 bases. V shed 3 bases, J shed 7 bases, and the junction held 3 bases outside the gene matches. This CDR3 region has 13 residues. The germline V gene has CDR1 SGHRS and CDR2 YFSETQ. CDR3 sequence: CASSSPSGGELFF. The CDR3 coding sequence is TGCGCCAGCAGCTCTCCTAGCGGCGGGGAGCTGTTTTTT.

This clonotype was observed at least ten times. CDR3 DNA sequence: TGCAGTGCTAGGGGGACTAGCGGGGGGGCAGAAGAGACCCAGTACTTC. It translates to CSARGTSGGAEETQYF. The rearrangement uses TRBV20-1 and TRBJ2-5; 16 nucleotides agree with TRBD2. This CDR3 region has 16 residues. V dropped 3 bases and J dropped 3; count of bases not matched to a gene: 4. CDR1 is DFQATT, CDR2 SNEGSKA, per germline (reference sequence).

This clonotype was observed many times. This chain uses TRBV7-9 with TRBJ2-5; 13 bases map to TRBD2. V shed 5 bases, J shed 4 bases, and the junction held 7 bases outside the gene matches. The germline CDR1 and CDR2 sequences are SEHNR and FQNEAQ (reference sequence). CDR3 size: 16 residues. The CDR3 spells CASSSYRTSGGETQYF. In nucleotides, the CDR3 is TGTGCCAGCAGCAGCTACCGGACTAGCGGGGGAGAGACCCAGTACTTC.

There are many counts of this clonotype. The chain combines TRBV9 with TRBJ2-7, with 10 bases fitting TRBD1. V lost 4 bases to trimming and J lost 2 bases; unmatched junction nucleotides: 6. CDR1 is SGDLS and CDR2 is YYNGEE in the germline V gene. The CDR3 runs 15 residues. The CDR3 here is CASSLRGQGAYEQYF. The CDR3 DNA sequence: TGTGCCAGCAGCCTCCGAGGACAGGGGGCCTACGAGCAGTACTTC.

This clonotype was observed many times. V usage is TRBV20-1 and J usage is TRBJ1-2; a weak D match, TRBD1 (5 bases). From germline, CDR1 is DFQATT and CDR2 SNEGSKA (reference sequence). This CDR3 has 17 amino acids. Trimming took 6 bases from V and 4 from J, leaving 27 bases between them. For the CDR3, the DNA is TGCAGTGCCGATCACTCTTACTCCCGGGACCAGCCCTATGGCTACACCTTC. Encoded protein: CSADHSYSRDQPYGYTF.

The chain has TRBV7-2 and TRBJ1-2, with D possibly matching TRBD1 (5 bases). CDR3 length: 13 amino acids. V shed 5 bases and J shed 8 bases, with 15 bases lying between them. Germline values: CDR1 SGHTA, CDR2 FQGNSA. The CDR3 here is CASSLEAWGGYTF. The CDR3 coding sequence is TGTGCCAGCAGCCTAGAGGCATGGGGCGGCTACACCTTC.